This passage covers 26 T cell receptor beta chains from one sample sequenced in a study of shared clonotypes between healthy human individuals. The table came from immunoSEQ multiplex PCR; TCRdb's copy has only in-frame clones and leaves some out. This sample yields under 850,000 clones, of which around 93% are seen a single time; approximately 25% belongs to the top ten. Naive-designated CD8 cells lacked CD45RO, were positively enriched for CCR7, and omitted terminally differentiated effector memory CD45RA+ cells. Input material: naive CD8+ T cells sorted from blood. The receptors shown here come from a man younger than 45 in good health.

CDR3 in amino acids: CASSRIRTSGREAETQYF. CDR3 nucleotide sequence: TGTGCCAGCAGCAGAATCAGGACTAGCGGGAGAGAGGCAGAGACCCAGTACTTC. The V call is TRBV21-1, the J call TRBJ2-5; TRBD2 is the table's D call, not checked against the DNA. TRBV21-1 is a known pseudogene. The CDR3 spans 18 residues.

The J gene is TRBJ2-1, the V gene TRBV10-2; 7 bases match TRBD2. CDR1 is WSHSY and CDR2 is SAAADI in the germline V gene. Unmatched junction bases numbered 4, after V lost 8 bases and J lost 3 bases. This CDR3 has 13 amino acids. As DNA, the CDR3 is TGCGCCAGCGTCGGCGGGGGCTACAATGAGCAGTTCTTC. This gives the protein CASVGGGYNEQFF.

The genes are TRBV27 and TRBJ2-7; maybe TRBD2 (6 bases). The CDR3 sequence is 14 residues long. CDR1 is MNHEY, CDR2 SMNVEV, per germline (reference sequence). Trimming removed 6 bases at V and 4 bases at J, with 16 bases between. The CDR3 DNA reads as TGTGCCAGCAGACAACCGGGACTCCGATACGAGCAGTACTTC. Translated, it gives CASRQPGLRYEQYF.

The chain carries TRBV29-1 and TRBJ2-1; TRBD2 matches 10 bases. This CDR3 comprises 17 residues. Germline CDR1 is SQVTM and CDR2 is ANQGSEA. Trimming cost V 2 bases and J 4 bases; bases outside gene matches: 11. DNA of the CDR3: TGCAGCGTTGAAAAAAGCGGGAGGGCCCTCAATTACAATGAGCAGTTCTTC. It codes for CSVEKSGRALNYNEQFF.

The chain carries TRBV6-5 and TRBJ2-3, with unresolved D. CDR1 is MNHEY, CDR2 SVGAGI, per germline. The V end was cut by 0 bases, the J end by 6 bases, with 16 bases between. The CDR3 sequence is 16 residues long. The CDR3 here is CASSYSRVSRMDTQYF. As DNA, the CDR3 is TGTGCCAGCAGTTACTCGAGAGTCAGTAGGATGGATACGCAGTATTTT.

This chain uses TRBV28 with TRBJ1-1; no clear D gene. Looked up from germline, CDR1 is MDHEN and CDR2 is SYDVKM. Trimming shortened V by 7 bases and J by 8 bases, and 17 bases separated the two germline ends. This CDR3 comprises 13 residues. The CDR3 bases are TGTGCCAGCACCTTAGGTACAGCTACGGAAGCTTTCTTT. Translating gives CASTLGTATEAFF. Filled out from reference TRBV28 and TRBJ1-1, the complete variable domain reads DVKVTQSSRYLVKRTGEKVFLECVQDMDHENMFWYRQDPGLGLRLIYFSYDVKMKEKGDIPEGYSVSREKKERFSLILESASTNQTSMYLCASTLGTATEAFFGQGTRLTVV.

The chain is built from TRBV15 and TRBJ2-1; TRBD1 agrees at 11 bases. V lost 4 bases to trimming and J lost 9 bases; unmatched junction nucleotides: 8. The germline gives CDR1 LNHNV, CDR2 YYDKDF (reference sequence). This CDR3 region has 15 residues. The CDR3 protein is CATSISRTGGSEQFF. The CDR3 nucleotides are TGTGCCACCAGCATCTCCCGGACAGGGGGCAGTGAGCAGTTCTTC.

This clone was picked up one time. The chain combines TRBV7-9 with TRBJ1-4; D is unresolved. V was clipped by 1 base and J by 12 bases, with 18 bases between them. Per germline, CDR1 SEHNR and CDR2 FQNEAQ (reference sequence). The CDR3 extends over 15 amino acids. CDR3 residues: CASSLDVVAGSELFF. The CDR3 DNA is TGTGCCAGCAGCTTAGATGTTGTCGCAGGCAGTGAACTGTTTTTT.

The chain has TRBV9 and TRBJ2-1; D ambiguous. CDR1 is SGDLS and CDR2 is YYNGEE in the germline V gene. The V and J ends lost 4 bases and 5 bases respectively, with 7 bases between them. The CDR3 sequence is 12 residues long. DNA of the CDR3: TGTGCCAGCAGCCCGACTGACAATGAGCAGTTCTTC. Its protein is CASSPTDNEQFF.

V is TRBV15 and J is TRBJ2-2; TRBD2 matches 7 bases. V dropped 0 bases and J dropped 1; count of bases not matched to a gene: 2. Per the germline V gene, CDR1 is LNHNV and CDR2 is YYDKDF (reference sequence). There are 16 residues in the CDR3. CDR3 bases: TGTGCCACCAGCAGAGATCCTAGCGGGAACACCGGGGAGCTGTTTTTT. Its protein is CATSRDPSGNTGELFF.

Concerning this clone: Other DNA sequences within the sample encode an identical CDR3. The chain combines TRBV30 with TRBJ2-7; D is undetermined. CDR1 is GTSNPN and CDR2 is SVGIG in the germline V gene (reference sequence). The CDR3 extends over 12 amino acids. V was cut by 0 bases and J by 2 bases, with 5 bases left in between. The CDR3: CAWSVLAYEQYF. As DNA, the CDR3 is TGTGCCTGGAGTGTCTTGGCCTACGAGCAGTACTTC.

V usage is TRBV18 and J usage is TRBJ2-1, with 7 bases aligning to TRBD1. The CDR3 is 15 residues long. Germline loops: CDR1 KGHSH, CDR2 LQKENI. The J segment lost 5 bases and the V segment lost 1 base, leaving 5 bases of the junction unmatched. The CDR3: CASSPRDSTDNEQFF. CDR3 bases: TGTGCCAGCTCACCACGGGACAGTACCGACAATGAGCAGTTCTTC. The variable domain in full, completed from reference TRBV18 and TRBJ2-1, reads NAGVMQNPRHLVRRRGQEARLRCSPMKGHSHVYWYRQLPEEGLKFMVYLQKENIIDESGMPKERFSAEFPKEGPSILRIQQVVRGDSAAYFCASSPRDSTDNEQFFGPGTRLTVL.

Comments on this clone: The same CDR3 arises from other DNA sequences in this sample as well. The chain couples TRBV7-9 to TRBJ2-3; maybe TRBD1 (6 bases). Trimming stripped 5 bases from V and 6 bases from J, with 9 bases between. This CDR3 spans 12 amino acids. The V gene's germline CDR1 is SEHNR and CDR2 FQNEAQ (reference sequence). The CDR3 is CASSLTGDTQYF. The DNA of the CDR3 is TGTGCCAGCAGCCTTACAGGGGATACGCAGTATTTT.

DNA for the CDR3: TGTGCCAGCAGCCGATCAGGCGAGCAGTACTTC. Amino acids: CASSRSGEQYF. The V and J genes are TRBV5-4 and TRBJ2-7, with D unclear. CDR1 is SGHNT and CDR2 is YYREEE in the germline V gene (reference sequence). The V gene lost 4 bases and the J gene lost 6 bases, with 8 bases spanning the gap. The CDR3 contains 11 residues.

For the CDR3, the DNA is TGTGCCAGCAGCCCTGACAAACCAAATGAGCAGTTCTTC. Its translation is CASSPDKPNEQFF. V and J are TRBV5-4 and TRBJ2-1, with D hard to call. Trimming left V 4 bases short and J 7 bases short, with 12 bases between. The CDR3 has 13 amino acids. Germline-derived CDR1 and CDR2 are SGHNT and YYREEE (reference sequence).

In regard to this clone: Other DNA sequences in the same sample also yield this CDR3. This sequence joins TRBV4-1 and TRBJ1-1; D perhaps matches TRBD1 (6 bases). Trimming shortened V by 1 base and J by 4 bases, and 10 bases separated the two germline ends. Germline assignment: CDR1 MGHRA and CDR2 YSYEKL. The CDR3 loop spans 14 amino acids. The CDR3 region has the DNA TGCGCCAGCAGCCAAGTAGGGGGGGGCACTGAAGCTTTCTTT. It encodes CASSQVGGGTEAFF.

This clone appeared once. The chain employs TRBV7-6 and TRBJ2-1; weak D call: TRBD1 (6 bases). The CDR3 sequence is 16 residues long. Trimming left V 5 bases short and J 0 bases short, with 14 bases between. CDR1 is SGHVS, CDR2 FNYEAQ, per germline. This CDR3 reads CASSPRTATSYNEQFF. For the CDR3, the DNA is TGTGCCAGCAGCCCGCGGACAGCTACCTCCTACAATGAGCAGTTCTTC.

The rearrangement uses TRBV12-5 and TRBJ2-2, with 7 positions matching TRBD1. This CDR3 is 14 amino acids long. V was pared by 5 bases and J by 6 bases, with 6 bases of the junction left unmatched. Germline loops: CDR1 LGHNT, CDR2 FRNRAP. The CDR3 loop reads CASGHGTAPGELFF. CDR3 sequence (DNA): TGTGCTAGTGGTCATGGGACAGCCCCCGGGGAGCTGTTTTTT.

CDR3 nucleotides: TGTGCCAGCAGTTTAATGTATAGCAATCAGCCCCAGCATTTT. Encoded protein: CASSLMYSNQPQHF. The chain joins TRBV27 to TRBJ1-5; no definite D call. Per the germline V gene, CDR1 is MNHEY and CDR2 is SMNVEV (reference sequence). This CDR3 contains 14 residues. V lost 2 bases, J lost 0 bases, and 5 bases lay in between.

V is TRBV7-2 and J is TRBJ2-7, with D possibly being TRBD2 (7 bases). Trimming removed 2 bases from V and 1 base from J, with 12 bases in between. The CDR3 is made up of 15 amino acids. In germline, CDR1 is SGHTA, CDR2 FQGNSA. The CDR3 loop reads CASSLWGGQSYEQYF. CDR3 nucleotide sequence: TGTGCCAGCAGCTTATGGGGGGGGCAGTCCTACGAGCAGTACTTC.

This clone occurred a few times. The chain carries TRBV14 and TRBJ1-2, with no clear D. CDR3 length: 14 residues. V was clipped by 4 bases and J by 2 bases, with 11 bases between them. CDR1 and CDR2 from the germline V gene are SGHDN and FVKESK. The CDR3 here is CASSLVAGNYGYTF. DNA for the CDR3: TGTGCCAGCAGCCTAGTGGCCGGGAACTATGGCTACACCTTC.

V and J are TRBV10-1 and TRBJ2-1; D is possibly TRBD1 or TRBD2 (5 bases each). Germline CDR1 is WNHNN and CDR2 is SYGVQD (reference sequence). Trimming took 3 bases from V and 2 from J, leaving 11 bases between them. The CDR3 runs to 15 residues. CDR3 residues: CASSDPGTTYNEQFF. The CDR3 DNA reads TGCGCCAGCAGTGACCCGGGGACCACCTACAATGAGCAGTTCTTC.

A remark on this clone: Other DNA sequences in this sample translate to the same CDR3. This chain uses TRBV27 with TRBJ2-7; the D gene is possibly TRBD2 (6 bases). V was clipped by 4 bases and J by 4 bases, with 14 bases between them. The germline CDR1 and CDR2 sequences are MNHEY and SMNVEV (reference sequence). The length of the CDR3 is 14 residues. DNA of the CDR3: TGTGCCAGCAGTTCCGGGGGTTTTGCTTACGAGCAGTACTTC. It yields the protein CASSSGGFAYEQYF.

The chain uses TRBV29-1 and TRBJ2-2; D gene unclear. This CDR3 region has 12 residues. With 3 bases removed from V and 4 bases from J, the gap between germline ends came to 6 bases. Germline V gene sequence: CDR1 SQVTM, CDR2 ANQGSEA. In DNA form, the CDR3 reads TGCAGCGTTGATTGGGGCACCGGGGAGCTGTTTTTT. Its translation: CSVDWGTGELFF.

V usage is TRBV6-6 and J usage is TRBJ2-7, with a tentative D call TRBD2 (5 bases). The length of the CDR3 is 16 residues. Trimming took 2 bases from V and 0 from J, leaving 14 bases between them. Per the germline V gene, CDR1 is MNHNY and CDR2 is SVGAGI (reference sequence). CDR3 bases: TGTGCCAGCAGTTACGTCGCTAGCAGATTCTCCTACGAGCAGTACTTC. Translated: CASSYVASRFSYEQYF.

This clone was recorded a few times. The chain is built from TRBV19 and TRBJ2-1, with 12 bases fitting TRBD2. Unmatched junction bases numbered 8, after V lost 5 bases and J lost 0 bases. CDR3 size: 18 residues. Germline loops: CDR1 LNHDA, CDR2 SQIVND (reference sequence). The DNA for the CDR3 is TGTGCCAGTAGTCCGGGACTAGCGGGCATGAGCTCCTACAATGAGCAGTTCTTC. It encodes CASSPGLAGMSSYNEQFF.